A selection of T cell receptor beta chains follows, all from one sample in a study of regulatory T cells in long-lasting Graves disease. From the multiplex PCR reads, TCRdb called clonotypes with MiXCR, one entry per CDR3 protein. Of a few hundred thousand distinct CDR3 sequences in the sample, about 20% were seen once. This material consisted of peripheral blood mononuclear cells (PBMCs), taken when the disease was refractory, from a patient treated with antithyroid drugs. These receptor sequences come from a female donor with Graves disease. Each CDR3 is given with its conserved first and last residue. A D gene is named only where the DNA matches it firmly. Clone size is shown for a subset of rows, as once, few, many or a class of expanded clone.

TRBJ2-5	TRBV5-1	NA	few	CASSRSTEKETQYF	TGCGCCAGCAGCCGGTCCACAGAAAAAGAGACCCAGTACTTC
TRBJ1-3	TRBV20-1	TRBD1	NA	CSATSRGRNTIYF	TGCAGTGCCACGAGCAGGGGGCGGAACACCATATATTTT
TRBJ1-1	TRBV2	NA	NA	CASSVQGPTEAFF	TGTGCCAGCAGTGTGCAGGGCCCCACTGAAGCTTTCTTT
TRBJ2-7	TRBV19	TRBD1	NA	CASSSRDREHEQYF	TGTGCCAGTAGTAGCCGGGACAGGGAACACGAGCAGTACTTC
TRBJ2-2	TRBV3-1	TRBD1	NA	CASSWTTGLGTGELFF	TGTGCCAGCAGCTGGACGACAGGGCTGGGCACCGGGGAGCTGTTTTTT
TRBJ2-7	TRBV20-1	TRBD2	NA	CSVKSDSGSYEQYF	TGCAGCGTAAAGAGCGATAGCGGGAGCTACGAGCAGTACTTC
TRBJ2-5	TRBV2	TRBD1	many	CASKQGDAETQYF	TGTGCCAGCAAGCAGGGGGACGCAGAGACCCAGTACTTC
TRBJ1-1	TRBV29-1	NA	few	CSVERGMNTEAFF	TGCAGCGTTGAGAGGGGTATGAACACTGAAGCTTTCTTT
TRBJ2-7	TRBV20-1	TRBD1	few	CSAIPFALDRGGYEQYF	TGCAGTGCTATCCCCTTTGCTTTAGACAGGGGTGGCTACGAGCAGTACTTC
TRBJ2-2	TRBV9	NA	NA	CASSVEFMIHSNTGELFF	TGTGCCAGCAGCGTAGAGTTTATGATTCATTCGAACACCGGGGAGCTGTTTTTT
TRBJ1-1	TRBV5-1	NA	NA	CASSLRGLDINTEAFF	TGCGCCAGCAGCTTGCGGGGGTTGGACATCAACACTGAAGCTTTCTTT
TRBJ1-5	TRBV10-3	NA	few	CAISEQGHNQPQHF	TGTGCCATCAGTGAACAGGGACACAATCAGCCCCAGCATTTT
TRBJ1-6	TRBV30	NA	many	CAWTSGNSPLHF	TGTGCCTGGACCAGCGGTAATTCACCCCTCCACTTT
TRBJ2-2	TRBV7-9	NA	NA	CASSLNPSTGELFF	TGTGCCAGCAGCTTAAACCCGTCAACCGGGGAGCTGTTTTTT
TRBJ1-1	TRBV6-1	NA	many	CASNPNGGGYTEAFF	TGTGCCAGCAACCCCAACGGAGGGGGGTACACTGAAGCTTTCTTT
TRBJ1-5	TRBV20-1	NA	NA	CSARDWVGENQPQHF	TGCAGTGCTAGAGATTGGGTCGGAGAAAATCAGCCCCAGCATTTT
TRBJ2-7	TRBV5-1	TRBD2	NA	CASSLGWEGDEQYF	TGCGCCAGCAGCTTGGGGTGGGAGGGCGACGAGCAGTACTTC
TRBJ2-7	TRBV20-1	TRBD2	NA	CSGILAGGPREQYF	TGCAGTGGTATTCTAGCGGGAGGGCCCCGCGAGCAGTACTTC
TRBJ2-5	TRBV6-2/TRBV6-3	TRBD1	NA	CVSSETGGSQTQYF	TGTGTCAGCAGTGAAACAGGGGGCTCGCAGACCCAGTACTTC
TRBJ1-1	TRBV19	NA	NA	CASSTMWAGAEAFF	TGTGCCAGTAGCACAATGTGGGCAGGGGCTGAAGCTTTCTTT
TRBJ2-7	TRBV5-6	TRBD2	few	CASSLTGGTIYEQYF	TGTGCCAGCAGCCTGACGGGGGGTACCATTTACGAGCAGTACTTC
TRBJ2-7	TRBV7-8	NA	many	CASSLSDRAYEQYF	TGTGCCAGCAGCTTAAGCGACCGCGCCTACGAGCAGTACTTC
TRBJ2-5	TRBV12-3/TRBV12-4	TRBD1	many	CASSFSLGGRGQGMETQYF	TGTGCCAGCAGTTTTTCTCTCGGGGGCCGAGGACAGGGTATGGAGACCCAGTACTTC
TRBJ2-2	TRBV30	NA	few	CAWSRKAANTGELFF	TGTGCCTGGAGCCGAAAGGCCGCGAACACCGGGGAGCTGTTTTTT
TRBJ1-4	TRBV5-1	NA	NA	CASTNPRGYEKLFF	TGCGCCAGCACCAATCCCCGCGGTTACGAAAAACTGTTTTTT
TRBJ1-5	TRBV30	TRBD1	NA	CAWGEGQGAQPQHF	TGTGCCTGGGGGGAAGGACAGGGGGCACAGCCCCAGCATTTT
TRBJ2-5	TRBV28	TRBD2	many	CASSLLAGGEETQYF	TGTGCCAGCAGTCTTCTAGCGGGAGGGGAGGAGACCCAGTACTTC
TRBJ1-5	TRBV7-8	TRBD1	few	CASSVDRGVNQPQHF	TGTGCCAGCAGCGTGGACAGGGGGGTCAATCAGCCCCAGCATTTT
TRBJ2-7	TRBV2	NA	many	CASRLGQSYEQYF	TGTGCCAGCAGGTTGGGACAAAGCTACGAGCAGTACTTC
TRBJ1-6	TRBV19	TRBD1	NA	CASSMGQGTSDLHF	TGTGCCAGTAGTATGGGACAGGGAACTTCCGACCTCCACTTT
TRBJ1-5	TRBV6-2/TRBV6-3	NA	NA	CASSYSNRDTYSNQPQHF	TGTGCCAGCAGTTACTCGAACCGGGACACCTATAGCAATCAGCCCCAGCATTTT
TRBJ1-2	TRBV7-2	NA	NA	CASSLGVFTSNYGYTF	TGTGCCAGCAGCCTGGGGGTGTTTACGTCTAACTATGGCTACACCTTC
TRBJ2-1	TRBV24-1	TRBD1	few	CATSRGQAYNEQFF	TGTGCCACCAGTAGGGGACAGGCCTACAATGAGCAGTTCTTC
TRBJ2-7	TRBV15	NA	few	CATSRSDYSYEQYF	TGTGCCACCAGCAGAAGTGATTACTCCTACGAGCAGTACTTC
TRBJ2-7	TRBV6-5	NA	few	CASSYRSSQTTYEQYF	TGTGCCAGCAGTTACCGTTCATCGCAGACCACTTACGAGCAGTACTTC
TRBJ2-7	TRBV15	TRBD2	many	CAVAQGLAGARTNEQYF	TGTGCCGTTGCCCAGGGACTAGCGGGAGCACGTACTAACGAGCAGTACTTC
TRBJ2-7	TRBV29-1	NA	many	CSVEEESSYEQYF	TGCAGCGTTGAAGAGGAAAGCTCCTACGAGCAGTACTTC
TRBJ2-2	TRBV19	TRBD2	NA	CASSRSSGRYTGELFF	TGTGCCAGTAGTAGATCTAGCGGGAGATATACCGGGGAGCTGTTTTTT
TRBJ2-7	TRBV27	TRBD1	few	CASRSTGTGGGEQYF	TGTGCCAGCAGATCTACCGGGACAGGGGGAGGCGAGCAGTACTTC
TRBJ2-7	TRBV6-1	TRBD1	NA	CTSIKGTGVYEQYF	TGTACCAGCATTAAAGGGACAGGTGTCTACGAGCAGTACTTC
TRBJ2-7	TRBV28	NA	NA	CASSPERFENEQYF	TGTGCCAGCAGCCCGGAGCGATTCGAAAATGAGCAGTACTTC
TRBJ2-7	TRBV20-1	NA	NA	CSAKGGTRKTYEQYF	TGCAGTGCCAAGGGGGGGACACGAAAAACCTACGAGCAGTACTTC
TRBJ1-4	TRBV7-9	TRBD1	NA	CASSEQGVELFF	TGTGCCAGCAGCGAACAGGGGGTGGAACTGTTTTTT
TRBJ2-5	TRBV5-4	TRBD2	few	CASRRASGNNQETQYF	TGTGCCAGCCGCCGGGCTAGCGGAAACAACCAAGAGACCCAGTACTTC
TRBJ1-5	TRBV28	TRBD1	once	CASSLGTGSDQPQHF	TGTGCCAGCAGTTTGGGGACAGGGTCGGATCAGCCCCAGCATTTT
TRBJ1-6	TRBV2	NA	many	CASSLPGAGNSPLHF	TGTGCCAGCAGTCTACCCGGGGCTGGGAATTCACCCCTCCACTTT
TRBJ2-1	TRBV2	NA	NA	CASSEEQGLNEQFF	TGTGCCAGCAGCGAGGAGCAGGGATTGAATGAGCAGTTCTTC
TRBJ2-5	TRBV6-5	NA	many	CASSYSDRRQETQYF	TGTGCCAGCAGTTACTCCGATAGGAGGCAAGAGACCCAGTACTTC
TRBJ1-1	TRBV19	NA	few	CASSGQPTEAFF	TGTGCCAGTAGTGGACAGCCCACTGAAGCTTTCTTT
TRBJ2-1	TRBV25-1	NA	NA	CASSTDQSYNEQFF	TGTGCCAGCAGTACTGACCAATCCTACAATGAGCAGTTCTTC
TRBJ1-1	TRBV20-1	NA	many	CSAAVGSLTEAFF	TGCAGTGCTGCCGTGGGATCGCTCACTGAAGCTTTCTTT
TRBJ1-2	TRBV27	NA	many	CASSLGGGNYGYTF	TGTGCCAGCAGTCTCGGCGGGGGGAACTATGGCTACACCTTC
TRBJ1-1	TRBV28	NA	many	CASSFTGFMVTEAFF	TGTGCCAGCAGTTTTACGGGTTTTATGGTAACTGAAGCTTTCTTT